This is a list of T cell receptor beta chains from one sample in a study of CD8 T cells in ankylosing spondylitis. TCRdb called the 5' RACE reads again in MiXCR, with one record for every CDR3 protein. The sample holds hundreds of thousands of distinct CDR3 sequences, roughly 25% seen once. Input material: blood, either unsorted or a sorted T cell fraction (not recorded which). These receptors all come from a male donor with ankylosing spondylitis or in good health (not recorded which). The conserved cysteine and the conserved F or W are not part of the CDR3 here.

v_call	j_call	cdr3_length	cdr3_aa
TRBV10-3	TRBJ2-7	12	AISDQRLEGEQY
TRBV29-1	TRBJ2-7	9	SVRDRDEQY
TRBV20-1	TRBJ2-3	11	SASVGDVVTQY
TRBV5-6	TRBJ1-4	12	ASSSDRGNEKLF
TRBV20-1	TRBJ2-7	13	SARDGGGSSYEQY
TRBV20-1	TRBJ1-5	12	SARAGAGTQPQH
TRBV28	TRBJ2-7	13	ASSLGTGSSYEQY
TRBV29-1	TRBJ2-1	11	SVDKWSYNEQF
TRBV3-1	TRBJ2-2	13	ASSPWDSRREELF
TRBV11-2	TRBJ2-7	16	ASTQGPSGTGGSYEQY
TRBV12-3/TRBV12-4	TRBJ2-7	11	ASTLAGAYEQY
TRBV10-3	TRBJ1-4	11	AISTGINEKLF
TRBV12-3/TRBV12-4	TRBJ2-3	11	ASMQGATDTQY
TRBV20-1	TRBJ2-7	13	SASPASGRAYEQY
TRBV5-1	TRBJ2-1	13	ASSLTSGTYNEQF
TRBV20-1	TRBJ1-1	9	SQSRNTEAF
TRBV18	TRBJ2-5	10	ASTRPQETQY
TRBV4-1	TRBJ2-3	14	ASSQGPSGGTDTQY
TRBV12-3/TRBV12-4	TRBJ2-5	11	ASSPTGRETQY
TRBV7-8	TRBJ2-5	14	ASRLKLGREGETQY
TRBV27	TRBJ2-1	14	ASSPVPGGSYNEQF
TRBV29-1	TRBJ2-7	10	SVGYGTYEQY
TRBV29-1	TRBJ2-5	12	SVGLAGGRETQY
TRBV20-1	TRBJ1-4	11	SARSRTGEKLF
TRBV2	TRBJ2-3	18	ASRRPGLDWRKDRTDTQY
TRBV5-1	TRBJ1-1	12	ASSPRKIDTEAF
TRBV5-1	TRBJ2-6	12	ASTPGSGANVLT
TRBV29-1	TRBJ2-5	11	SVYEREWETQY
TRBV15	TRBJ2-7	16	ATSRDQLTRDRSYEQY
TRBV20-1	TRBJ2-4	15	SASGTGRVLAKNIQY
TRBV5-1	TRBJ2-7	13	ASSLEAGHGFEQY
TRBV6-6	TRBJ2-1	11	ASSQRQHNEQF
TRBV20-1	TRBJ2-7	11	SASRDRSYEQY
TRBV9	TRBJ2-7	12	ASSMLTSGDEQY
TRBV20-1	TRBJ2-2	12	SVPRGGDTGELF
TRBV10-3	TRBJ2-1	11	AISEYTGYEQF
TRBV5-6	TRBJ2-1	14	ASSLLAGVGYNEQF
TRBV2	TRBJ2-7	14	ASRETSGGGSYEQY
TRBV29-1	TRBJ1-2	8	SVGDGGYT
TRBV6-6	TRBJ2-7	11	ASGDTLPYEQY
TRBV27	TRBJ2-7	11	ASSFKVGYEQY
TRBV10-3	TRBJ2-3	13	AIRQTSGSTDTQY
TRBV7-8	TRBJ2-1	14	ASSGRGGSSYNEQF
TRBV6-2/TRBV6-3	TRBJ2-1	10	ASRNGRGEQF
TRBV2	TRBJ2-5	13	ASTGDIGPQETQY
TRBV7-2	TRBJ2-7	12	ASSFREGADEQY
TRBV20-1	TRBJ2-1	10	SARGSLHEQF
TRBV20-1	TRBJ2-1	14	SAQGLEGVGGNEQF